This T cell receptor (beta chain) was found in a study of T cells after yellow fever vaccination. Overall study: For low cell numbers, libraries were made with SMART-Seq v4 Ultra Low Input.

This clonotype was seen at least ten times. The target antigen is unknown. Production of TCR cDNA was by 5'RACE template switching, which also added a universal primer site and UMIs. TCRdb redid the calling of the 5' RACE reads with MiXCR, one entry per CDR3 protein. The sample consists of a few hundred thousand distinct CDR3 sequences, 7.5% to 9.5% of them appearing once. J gave up 5 bases and V 5 bases, and 6 bases lay outside the gene matches. The CDR3 sequence is 14 residues long. Germline assignment: CDR1 LGHNT and CDR2 FRNRAP. General study findings and limits: Just a small share of clonotypes turned up in the CD4 compartment as well as the CD8 compartment.

The TCR was taken from a man aged 18 to 35 who received the YFV17D yellow fever vaccine. Sequenced material: CD4+ T cells sorted from PBMCs, taken 5 days after the yellow fever booster vaccination. The J gene is TRBJ2-3, the V gene TRBV12-5; the match to TRBD1 covers 8 bases. The CDR3 DNA follows: TGTGCTAGTGGTCCCGGACAGGGTGGAGATACGCAGTATTTT. Protein: CASGPGQGGDTQYF.